The clone carrying this TCR beta chain was counted at least ten times. Its antigen is unknown. This record belongs to a study of CD8 T cells in ankylosing spondylitis. The study's findings and limits: It appeared that ankylosing spondylitis blood was characterized by a TCR beta motif of several highly homologous variants. CD8+ cells made up the disease-linked clones, which were relatively rare in peripheral blood.

One entry per CDR3 protein, called by TCRdb with MiXCR from the 5' RACE reads. The table has under 300,000 distinct CDR3 sequences, roughly 10% seen once. V was cut by 1 base and J by 2 bases, with 8 bases left in between. The V gene's germline CDR1 is SGHKS and CDR2 YYEKEE (reference sequence). The CDR3 spans 14 residues. This chain links TRBV5-5 with TRBJ2-3; no definite D call. Sequences were obtained from blood, either unsorted or a sorted T cell fraction (not recorded which). The TCR originated in a male donor with ankylosing spondylitis or in good health (not recorded which). The CDR3 is CASSLMPATDTQYF. The CDR3 bases are TGTGCCAGCAGCTTGATGCCAGCCACAGATACGCAGTATTTT.